This TCR beta chain was sequenced for a study of CD8 T cells in Susac syndrome. The CDR3 is 15 amino acids. The germline gives CDR1 MDHEN, CDR2 SYDVKM. V lost 10 bases and J 2 bases, leaving 15 bases between the germline ends. Random hexamers primed reverse transcription of 0.5 to 1 ug RNA. Across 54 Vbeta and 13 Jbeta, immunoSEQ multiplex PCR amplified TCR beta CDR3. MiXCR, applied by TCRdb to the immunoSEQ multiplex PCR reads, yields one record per CDR3 protein. The repertoire consists of some 200,000 distinct CDR3 sequences, with about 95% occurring once and the leading ten covering 0.1%. This receptor was identified in a human donor in good health. The gene calls are TRBV28 and TRBJ2-6; a weak D match, TRBD2 (5 bases). Sample: CD4+ T cells from PBMCs. CDR3 in amino acids: CATTTSSTGANVLTF. The CDR3, as DNA: TGTGCCACCACCACTTCTAGCACTGGGGCCAACGTCCTGACTTTC.